Below are 21 T cell receptor beta chains sequenced from a single sample in a study of cytomegalovirus exposure and HLA in healthy donors. The PCR had 60 Vbeta and 13 Jbeta primers. This table comes from immunoSEQ multiplex PCR, and its TCRdb copy is limited to in-frame clones, with some not included. Counted here are about 110,000 clones, 70% to 85% occurring once; the ten biggest clones make up 2% to 3%. What was sequenced was PBMCs. The receptors were gathered from a woman between 18 and 30 years old in good health and CMV-seronegative.

The chain has TRBV11-3 and TRBJ1-2; a weak D match, TRBD1 (6 bases). The CDR3 consists of 15 residues. CDR1 is SGHNT and CDR2 is YENEEA in the germline V gene. Trimming took off 5 bases at V and 5 bases at J, with 18 bases between the two ends. The CDR3 spells CASSPGGGPGYGYTF. The CDR3 DNA follows: TGTGCCAGCAGCCCTGGGGGGGGCCCAGGGTATGGCTACACCTTC.

The chain combines TRBV5-1 with TRBJ2-5; 8 bases are shared with TRBD2. The CDR3 totals 15 residues. Germline loops: CDR1 SGHRS, CDR2 YFSETQ. Germline trimming cut 4 bases from V and 3 bases from J; bases unmatched to any gene: 8. The CDR3 DNA is TGCGCCAGCAGCGGTTTCGGGGGGGCCGAAGAGACCCAGTACTTC. It translates to CASSGFGGAEETQYF.

Only one count was recorded for this clone. This chain links TRBV6-1 with TRBJ1-3; D remains unclear. CDR3 length: 17 amino acids. Germline V gives CDR1 MNHNS, CDR2 SASEGT. V was trimmed by 0 bases and J by 0 bases, leaving 12 bases between them. DNA of the CDR3: TGTGCCAGCAGTGAAGCGCTTGGCAGAAGCTCTGGAAACACCATATATTTT. This codes for CASSEALGRSSGNTIYF.

The gene calls are TRBV6-6 and TRBJ1-5, with a tentative D call TRBD1 (6 bases). V was shortened by 6 bases and J by 0 bases, with 12 bases between the two germline ends. The CDR3 totals 15 residues. Germline V gene sequence: CDR1 MNHNY, CDR2 SVGAGI (reference sequence). The CDR3 spells CASSNGQNSNQPQHF. The CDR3 nucleotides read TGTGCCAGCAGCAATGGACAGAATAGCAATCAGCCCCAGCATTTT.

The chain combines TRBV9 with TRBJ2-2, with TRBD1 matching over 7 bases. The germline V gene encodes CDR1 SGDLS and CDR2 YYNGEE. J lost 5 bases, V lost 0 bases, and 4 bases had no gene match. There are 15 residues in the CDR3. CDR3 protein: CASSVEGQSTGELFF. CDR3 in DNA: TGTGCCAGCAGCGTAGAGGGACAGAGTACCGGGGAGCTGTTTTTT.

The rearrangement uses TRBV4-2 and TRBJ1-5, with a possible D match to TRBD1 (6 bases). The CDR3 runs 16 residues. The V gene lost 0 bases and the J gene lost 5 bases, with 14 bases spanning the gap. Germline-derived CDR1 and CDR2 are LGHNA and YNFKEQ. CDR3 bases: TGTGCCAGCAGCCAAGATCCCTGGGACACCTATCAGCCCCAGCATTTT. This codes for CASSQDPWDTYQPQHF.

V and J are TRBV19 and TRBJ1-2; D perhaps matches TRBD1 (5 bases). V was shortened by 1 base and J by 5 bases, with 11 bases between the two germline ends. This CDR3 is 14 amino acids long. From germline, CDR1 is LNHDA and CDR2 SQIVND (reference sequence). The CDR3 loop reads CASSIVGTDYGYTF. CDR3 sequence (DNA): TGTGCCAGTAGTATAGTCGGGACTGATTATGGCTACACCTTC.

CDR3 sequence reads: CASSLSVSAGGKNIQYF. CDR3 coding DNA: TGTGCCAGCAGTTTATCGGTGTCAGCGGGAGGCAAAAACATTCAGTACTTC. The gene calls are TRBV27 and TRBJ2-4; 9 bases are a match to TRBD2. The ends lost 0 bases at V and 3 bases at J; junction bases unmatched: 6. The germline gives CDR1 MNHEY, CDR2 SMNVEV (reference sequence). This CDR3 region has 17 residues.

The chain links TRBV4-3 to TRBJ1-2; D is perhaps TRBD1 (5 bases). V dropped 4 bases and J dropped 5 bases, with 20 bases sitting between them. CDR1 is LGHNA, CDR2 YSLEER, per germline. The CDR3 length is 16 residues. This CDR3 is CASSPPRGREGYGYTF. The CDR3 coding sequence is TGCGCCAGCAGCCCCCCCCGGGGCAGGGAGGGTTATGGCTACACCTTC.

The chain combines TRBV30 with TRBJ2-2; possible D gene TRBD1, 6 bases. The germline CDR1 and CDR2 sequences are GTSNPN and SVGIG (reference sequence). V lost 0 bases and J lost 6, with 11 bases in between. This CDR3 region has 14 residues. CDR3 in amino acids: CAWSVSTGAGELFF. For the CDR3, the DNA is TGTGCCTGGAGTGTTTCGACAGGCGCCGGGGAGCTGTTTTTT.

The sample holds a few counts of this clone. The chain joins TRBV28 to TRBJ1-1, with TRBD1 as a possible D gene (6 bases). The CDR3 spans 12 residues. The V gene's germline CDR1 is MDHEN and CDR2 SYDVKM. Trimming removed 8 bases from V and 6 bases from J, with 13 bases in between. The CDR3 loop reads CASSYRVAEAFF. The CDR3 DNA reads as TGTGCCAGCTCATACAGGGTGGCTGAAGCTTTCTTT.

The chain uses TRBV12-1 and TRBJ1-5; no DNA check was done on the table's D call, TRBD1. TRBV12-1 is a pseudogene. CDR3 size: 16 residues. Here the CDR3 reads CASSFAVWTANQPQHF. The CDR3 bases are TGTGCCAGCAGCTTTGCGGTTTGGACAGCTAATCAGCCCCAGCATTTT.

The chain joins TRBV19 to TRBJ1-4; 8 bases agree with TRBD1. Per the germline V gene, CDR1 is LNHDA and CDR2 is SQIVND (reference sequence). The CDR3 sequence is 15 residues long. V dropped 4 bases and J dropped 4; count of bases not matched to a gene: 5. The CDR3 protein is CASSRYRGVNEKLFF. The CDR3 DNA reads TGTGCCAGTAGTAGATACAGGGGGGTTAATGAAAAACTGTTTTTT.

V usage is TRBV11-1 and J usage is TRBJ1-5, with 7 bases aligning to TRBD1. CDR3 size: 15 residues. Trimming removed 5 bases from V and 0 bases from J; junction bases left unmatched: 4. CDR1 is SGHAT and CDR2 is FQDESV in the germline V gene (reference sequence). Here the CDR3 reads CASSPDRNSNQPQHF. CDR3 nucleotide sequence: TGTGCCAGCAGCCCGGACAGGAATAGCAATCAGCCCCAGCATTTT.

There are a few counts of this clone. V gene TRBV7-9 combines with J gene TRBJ2-2; the match to TRBD2 covers 10 bases. V gave up 5 bases and J gave up 1 base; unmatched junction bases: 4. The CDR3 spans 16 residues. In germline, CDR1 is SEHNR, CDR2 FQNEAQ (reference sequence). DNA of the CDR3: TGTGCCAGCAGCCCGCGGACTAGCGGGAACACCGGGGAGCTGTTTTTT. Protein product: CASSPRTSGNTGELFF. The entire variable domain, with the rest obtained from reference TRBV7-9 and TRBJ2-2, is as follows: DTGVSQNPRHKITKRGQNVTFRCDPISEHNRLYWYRQTLGQGPEFLTYFQNEAQLEKSRLLSDRFSAERPKGSFSTLEIQRTEQGDSAMYLCASSPRTSGNTGELFFGEGSRLTVL.

The chain carries TRBV7-9 and TRBJ2-5; perhaps TRBD1 as D (6 bases). The CDR3 length is 13 residues. Trimming took off 2 bases at V and 5 bases at J, with 9 bases between the two ends. Looked up from germline, CDR1 is SEHNR and CDR2 is FQNEAQ (reference sequence). The DNA for the CDR3 is TGTGCCAGCAGCTTATCAGGGGACGAGACCCAGTACTTC. This sequence encodes CASSLSGDETQYF.

The table lists this clone with a count of one. The chain uses TRBV6-5 and TRBJ2-2; D is possibly TRBD2 (5 bases). The CDR3 runs 13 residues. V lost 2 bases and J 6 bases, leaving 7 bases between the germline ends. Germline CDR1 is MNHEY and CDR2 is SVGAGI. In DNA form, the CDR3 reads TGTGCCAGCAGTTACCGAGGGTCCGGGGAGCTGTTTTTT. Protein sequence: CASSYRGSGELFF.

J is TRBJ2-1 and V is TRBV10-3; D ambiguous. V lost 0 bases and J lost 8, with 8 bases in between. The CDR3 covers 13 residues. Germline assignment: CDR1 ENHRY and CDR2 SYGVKD. The CDR3 loop is CAISESRYDEQFF. The CDR3 nucleotides read TGTGCCATCAGTGAGTCTAGATATGATGAGCAGTTCTTC.

For the CDR3, the DNA is TGTGCCAGCAGCTTGGTCTGGGCGGACAGCACTGAAGCTTTCTTT. As protein: CASSLVWADSTEAFF. V usage is TRBV7-2 and J usage is TRBJ1-1; D might be TRBD1 (6 bases). This CDR3 region has 15 residues. Per germline, CDR1 SGHTA and CDR2 FQGNSA. Trimming took off 3 bases at V and 4 bases at J, with 15 bases between the two ends.

The CDR3 loop is CASSPDRAERGYTF. The CDR3 region has the DNA TGTGCCAGCAGCCCCGACAGGGCGGAAAGGGGCTACACCTTC. The chain uses TRBV28 and TRBJ1-2, with 7 bases aligning to TRBD1. CDR3 length: 14 amino acids. The J segment lost 8 bases and the V segment lost 6 bases, leaving 12 bases of the junction unmatched. CDR1 and CDR2 from the germline V gene are MDHEN and SYDVKM.

V is TRBV5-1 and J is TRBJ2-7; tentatively, D is TRBD2 (5 bases). The germline V and J ends were trimmed by 9 bases and 2 bases, with 12 bases remaining between them. Per the germline V gene, CDR1 is SGHRS and CDR2 is YFSETQ. The CDR3 totals 12 residues. CDR3 region: CAKDFYPYEQYV. CDR3 DNA: TGCGCCAAGGACTTTTACCCCTACGAGCAGTACGTC.